Listed below are T cell receptor beta chains from one sample, sequenced in a study of human T cells and chemical hapten exposure. TCRdb called the RACE reads again in MiXCR, with one record for every CDR3 protein. The repertoire has under 400,000 distinct CDR3 sequences, roughly 4.6% of them found once; the top ten carry just over 2.5%. Source: whole blood, taken in connection with sensitization to the hapten diphenylcyclopropenone (DPC). The receptors originated from a woman aged 45-65 years with alopecia areata. Some clones in this sample may be carry-over from other donors' samples. CDR3s include the opening cysteine and the closing phenylalanine or tryptophan. A D gene is named only where the DNA matches it firmly. Expanded clones are given a class, and other clones once, few, many or no size at all.

v_call	j_call	clone_size	d_call	cdr3_aa	cdr3_nt
TRBV9	TRBJ2-7	many	.	CASSPGDSYEQYF	TGTGCCAGCAGCCCCGGCGACTCCTACGAGCAGTACTTC
TRBV27	TRBJ1-1	many	.	CASIRRRTEAFF	TGTGCCAGCATTCGGAGGCGGACTGAAGCTTTCTTT
TRBV29-1	TRBJ2-1	many	TRBD1	CSAEDRELSYNEQFF	TGCAGCGCCGAAGACAGGGAGCTATCCTACAATGAGCAGTTCTTC
TRBV4-3	TRBJ2-5	many	TRBD1	CASSQGDRQETQYF	TGCGCCAGCAGCCAAGGGGACAGACAAGAGACCCAGTACTTC
TRBV7-3	TRBJ2-4	many	.	CASSFSSPSAKNIQYF	TGTGCCAGCAGCTTCTCAAGCCCTTCAGCCAAAAACATTCAGTACTTC
TRBV7-8	TRBJ1-2	few	.	CASSLLAGDYGYTF	TGTGCCAGCAGCTTACTGGCCGGAGACTATGGCTACACCTTC
TRBV27	TRBJ2-3	.	TRBD2	CASSSWGTSGTDTQYF	TGTGCCAGCAGTTCCTGGGGGACTAGCGGCACAGATACGCAGTATTTT
TRBV4-3	TRBJ2-5	many	TRBD2	CASSNVAGVGETQYF	TGCGCCAGCAGCAACGTAGCGGGAGTCGGGGAGACCCAGTACTTC
TRBV5-6	TRBJ2-4	many	.	CASSSRQVGKNIQYF	TGTGCCAGCAGCTCGAGACAGGTCGGCAAAAACATTCAGTACTTC
TRBV5-1	TRBJ2-7	.	.	CASSLDPGEAYEQYF	TGCGCCAGCAGCTTGGATCCAGGGGAAGCCTACGAGCAGTACTTC
TRBV27	TRBJ2-3	.	.	CASSLSRGRHTQYF	TGTGCCAGCAGTTTATCGAGGGGACGGCATACGCAGTATTTT
TRBV6-1	TRBJ2-7	many	TRBD1	CASSAGQGARYEQYF	TGTGCCAGCAGTGCCGGACAGGGGGCGAGGTACGAGCAGTACTTC
TRBV20-1	TRBJ1-2	many	.	CSARVDHNYGYTF	TGCAGTGCTAGAGTAGACCATAACTATGGCTACACCTTC
TRBV4-1	TRBJ2-7	.	.	CASSPSGPTYEQYF	TGCGCCAGCAGCCCTAGTGGGCCCACCTACGAGCAGTACTTC
TRBV5-1	TRBJ2-3	many	.	CASSLPSGAPPDTQYF	TGCGCCAGCAGCTTGCCCTCAGGGGCCCCCCCAGATACGCAGTATTTT
TRBV3-1	TRBJ2-1	many	TRBD2	CASSHQRGVSYNEQFF	TGTGCCAGCAGCCACCAGCGGGGAGTTTCCTACAATGAGCAGTTCTTC
TRBV5-1	TRBJ2-3	few	TRBD2	CASSLTSGPSDTQYF	TGCGCCAGCAGCTTGACTAGCGGCCCTTCAGATACGCAGTATTTT
TRBV4-1	TRBJ2-3	.	.	CASSQDPVGGSTDTQYF	TGCGCCAGCAGCCAAGATCCAGTCGGGGGAAGCACAGATACGCAGTATTTT
TRBV7-9	TRBJ1-6	many	.	CASSSRREGNSPLHF	TGTGCCAGCAGCTCCAGACGGGAGGGTAATTCACCCCTCCACTTT
TRBV20-1	TRBJ2-3	many	TRBD2	CSARVMASGHTDTQYF	TGCAGTGCTAGAGTTATGGCTAGCGGGCACACAGATACGCAGTATTTT
TRBV7-6	TRBJ2-4	few	.	CASSPRPESAIAAKNIQYF	TGTGCCAGCAGCCCAAGGCCGGAGTCCGCGATCGCAGCCAAAAACATTCAGTACTTC
TRBV29-1	TRBJ2-1	few	.	CSGGTVPSYNEQFF	TGCAGCGGCGGGACAGTACCTTCCTACAATGAGCAGTTCTTC
TRBV4-3	TRBJ2-7	many	.	CASSQRRDRAYEQYF	TGCGCCAGCAGCCAACGCCGGGACCGAGCCTACGAGCAGTACTTC
TRBV6-2/TRBV6-3	TRBJ2-6	few	TRBD1	CASSPLGRGQSLGANVLTF	TGTGCCAGCAGTCCCCTAGGCAGGGGACAGTCGCTCGGGGCCAACGTCCTGACTTTC
TRBV20-1	TRBJ2-3	few	TRBD2	CSPKLAGGPPDTQYF	TGCAGTCCTAAATTAGCGGGGGGGCCCCCAGATACGCAGTATTTT
TRBV28	TRBJ1-6	many	.	CASSLGHNNSPLHF	TGTGCCAGCAGCCTGGGACACAATAATTCACCCCTCCACTTT
TRBV10-3	TRBJ1-6	.	.	CATMRQTNSPLHF	TGTGCCACTATGCGACAGACGAATTCACCCCTCCACTTT